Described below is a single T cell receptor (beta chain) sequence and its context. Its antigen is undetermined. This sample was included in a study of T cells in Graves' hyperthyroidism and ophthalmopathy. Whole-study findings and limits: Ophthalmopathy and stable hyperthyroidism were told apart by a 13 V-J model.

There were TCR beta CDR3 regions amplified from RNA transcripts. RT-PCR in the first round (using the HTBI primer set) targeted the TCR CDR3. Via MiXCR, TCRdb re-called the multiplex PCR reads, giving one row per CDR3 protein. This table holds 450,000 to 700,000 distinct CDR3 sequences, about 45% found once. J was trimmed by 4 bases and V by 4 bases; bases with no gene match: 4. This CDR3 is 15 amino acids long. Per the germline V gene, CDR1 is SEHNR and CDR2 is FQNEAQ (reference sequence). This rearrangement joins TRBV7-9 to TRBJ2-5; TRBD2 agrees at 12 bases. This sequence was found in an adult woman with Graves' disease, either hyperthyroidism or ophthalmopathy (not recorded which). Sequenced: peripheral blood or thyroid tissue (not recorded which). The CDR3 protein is CASSWTSGVRETQYF. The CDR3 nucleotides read TGTGCCAGCAGCTGGACTAGCGGGGTCCGAGAGACCCAGTACTTC.